Listed here is a single T cell receptor beta chain. This entry belongs to a study of cytomegalovirus exposure and HLA in healthy donors. Researchers ran the PCR with 60 Vbeta and 13 Jbeta primers. The protocol was immunoSEQ multiplex PCR, while the TCRdb copy is restricted to in-frame clones and leaves out a portion. This sample carries about 110,000 clones, roughly four fifths of them seen once, and the ten largest clones take about a fifth. In germline, CDR1 is SNHLY, CDR2 FYNNEI. The CDR3 runs to 13 residues. Trimming stripped 6 bases from V and 3 bases from J, with 8 bases between. V gene TRBV2 combines with J gene TRBJ2-2, with D unclear. The receptor's source is a man aged 25-40 years in good health and CMV-seropositive. Sequencing was done on a sample of PBMCs. DNA for the CDR3: TGTGCCAGCAGGGGTCAGGACACCGGGGAGCTGTTTTTT. Its protein is CASRGQDTGELFF. Complete variable domain (other parts from reference TRBV2 and TRBJ2-2): EPEVTQTPSHQVTQMGQEVILRCVPISNHLYFYWYRQILGQKVEFLVSFYNNEISEKSEIFDDQFSVERPDGSNFTLKIRSTKLEDSAMYFCASRGQDTGELFFGEGSRLTVL.